These 2 T cell receptor beta chains came from one sample sequenced in a study of T cell responses to AZD1222 COVID-19 vaccine. Clones were sequenced by immunoSEQ multiplex PCR, and TCRdb holds only the in-frame ones, with some missing. The sample lists more than 140,000 clones, about nine tenths occurring once. The sequencing here drew on peripheral blood, taken on day 0 of MenACWY control vaccination. The receptors derive from an adult in good health.

The chain couples TRBV4-1 to TRBJ2-3; 11 bases are a match to TRBD2. Germline CDR1 reads MGHRA; CDR2 reads YSYEKL. V shed 0 bases and J 6 bases; nucleotides not matched to a gene: 11. This CDR3 comprises 18 residues. The CDR3 here is CASSQDSTSGAWMDTQYF. As DNA, the CDR3 is TGCGCCAGCAGCCAAGATTCGACTAGCGGGGCCTGGATGGATACGCAGTATTTT.

V usage is TRBV7-9 and J usage is TRBJ2-1; D is ambiguous. CDR1 and CDR2 (germline): SEHNR, FQNEAQ (reference sequence). This CDR3 contains 12 residues. V was shortened by 6 bases and J by 5 bases, with 8 bases between the two germline ends. This CDR3 is CASRGFNNEQFF. Here the CDR3 DNA reads TGTGCCAGCAGGGGGTTCAACAATGAGCAGTTCTTC.